One and the same sample provided the 30 T cell receptor beta chains below, sequenced in a study of blood T cell repertoires in COVID-19. This table comes from immunoSEQ multiplex PCR, and its TCRdb copy is limited to in-frame clones, with some not included. This table has 100,000 to 150,000 clones, approximately 71% appearing once. Sample: peripheral blood. The receptors shown here come from a woman aged 70-85 years with acute or convalescent COVID-19.

The V call is TRBV6-6, the J call TRBJ2-7, with TRBD1 identical over 11 bases. The length of the CDR3 is 14 residues. The V gene end was trimmed by 5 bases and the J gene end by 6 bases; junction bases not matched to a gene: 6. Germline V gene data show CDR1 as MNHNY and CDR2 as SVGAGI (reference sequence). The CDR3 loop is CASSTGTGGGEQYF. DNA for the CDR3: TGTGCCAGCAGTACTGGGACAGGGGGTGGCGAGCAGTACTTC.

This rearrangement joins TRBV10-3 to TRBJ2-7, with 7 positions matching TRBD1. V was pared by 2 bases and J by 0 bases, with 4 bases of the junction left unmatched. This CDR3 has 15 amino acids. Germline V gene sequence: CDR1 ENHRY, CDR2 SYGVKD. In DNA form, the CDR3 reads TGTGCCATCAGTGAGCAAGGGACAGCCTCCTACGAGCAGTACTTC. Encoded protein: CAISEQGTASYEQYF.

The gene calls are TRBV2 and TRBJ2-7, with D maybe TRBD1 (6 bases). This CDR3 is 13 amino acids long. V was shortened by 7 bases and J by 3 bases, with 13 bases between the two germline ends. The germline gives CDR1 SNHLY, CDR2 FYNNEI. DNA for the CDR3: TGTGCCAGCAAAGGGACACCGGGCTACGAGCAGTACTTC. Encoded protein: CASKGTPGYEQYF. The whole variable domain, filled in from reference TRBV2 and TRBJ2-7, reads EPEVTQTPSHQVTQMGQEVILRCVPISNHLYFYWYRQILGQKVEFLVSFYNNEISEKSEIFDDQFSVERPDGSNFTLKIRSTKLEDSAMYFCASKGTPGYEQYFGPGTRLTVT.

The rearrangement links TRBV7-9 to TRBJ2-5; D is unclear. V was clipped by 11 bases and J by 5 bases, with 12 bases between them. The germline V gene encodes CDR1 SEHNR and CDR2 FQNEAQ (reference sequence). This CDR3 contains 11 residues. The CDR3 nucleotides are TGTGCCGCAGCGACCCAGGAGACCCAGTACTTC. It translates to CAAATQETQYF.

This chain links TRBV6-5 with TRBJ1-5; 9 bases map to TRBD1. The germline gives CDR1 MNHEY, CDR2 SVGAGI. V shed 6 bases and J 7 bases; nucleotides not matched to a gene: 7. The CDR3 length is 14 residues. This CDR3 reads CASRRTGVSQPQHF. The CDR3 nucleotides read TGTGCCAGCAGGCGGACAGGGGTTTCCCAGCCCCAGCATTTT.

This clone was counted only a few times. J is TRBJ1-1 and V is TRBV7-2; 10 nucleotides match TRBD1. The ends lost 2 bases at V and 0 bases at J; junction bases unmatched: 9. CDR1 is SGHTA, CDR2 FQGNSA, per germline. This CDR3 is 18 amino acids long. The CDR3: CASSLRAGTGVLNTEAFF. The CDR3 DNA reads TGTGCCAGCAGCTTAAGAGCCGGGACAGGGGTGTTGAACACTGAAGCTTTCTTT. Full variable domain (missing parts from reference TRBV7-2 and TRBJ1-1): GAGVSQSPSNKVTEKGKDVELRCDPISGHTALYWYRQSLGQGLEFLIYFQGNSAPDKSGLPSDRFSAERTGGSVSTLTIQRTQQEDSAVYLCASSLRAGTGVLNTEAFFGQGTRLTVV.

Written as DNA, the CDR3 is TGTGCCAGCAGCCTCGCAGGGGAGATATCCTACGAGCAGTACTTC. Protein product: CASSLAGEISYEQYF. The rearrangement uses TRBV28 and TRBJ2-7; the D gene is possibly TRBD1 (6 bases). Germline V gives CDR1 MDHEN, CDR2 SYDVKM. Trimming removed 6 bases at V and 1 base at J, with 16 bases between. This CDR3 contains 15 residues.

This clone was seen once. The chain recombines TRBV29-1 with TRBJ2-1; the D gene is possibly TRBD2 (6 bases). Trimming pared 4 bases from V and 6 bases from J, leaving 16 bases between. This CDR3 is 14 amino acids long. Looked up from germline, CDR1 is SQVTM and CDR2 is ANQGSEA. The CDR3, as DNA: TGCAGCGTTGGGCGGGGAGGAGGGTTCAATGAGCAGTTCTTC. Translated: CSVGRGGGFNEQFF.

The chain combines TRBV30 with TRBJ2-1, with 8 bases fitting TRBD1. The germline CDR1 and CDR2 sequences are GTSNPN and SVGIG (reference sequence). J was trimmed by 3 bases and V by 4 bases; bases with no gene match: 2. CDR3 length: 13 amino acids. Written as DNA, the CDR3 is TGTGCCTGGAAGGGACAGGTCTACAATGAGCAGTTCTTC. Its protein product is CAWKGQVYNEQFF.

The chain couples TRBV7-3 to TRBJ2-3; 7 positions match TRBD2. V lost 3 bases to trimming and J lost 3 bases; unmatched junction nucleotides: 9. CDR1 and CDR2 from the germline V gene are SGHTA and FQGTGA. The CDR3 is 16 amino acids. CDR3 coding DNA: TGTGCCAGCAGCTTCTTTGTAGGGCGGGGGACAGATACGCAGTATTTT. Its translation is CASSFFVGRGTDTQYF.

V is TRBV19 and J is TRBJ2-2; D not certain. Looked up from germline, CDR1 is LNHDA and CDR2 is SQIVND (reference sequence). Trimming took off 3 bases at V and 1 base at J, with 6 bases between the two ends. The CDR3 loop spans 14 amino acids. CDR3 DNA sequence: TGTGCCAGTAGTATTTATCGGAACACCGGGGAGCTGTTTTTT. This translates into CASSIYRNTGELFF.

The chain recombines TRBV19 with TRBJ1-4; 8 bases match TRBD1. The CDR3 has 15 amino acids. Germline V gene data show CDR1 as LNHDA and CDR2 as SQIVND (reference sequence). The V segment lost 8 bases and the J segment 5 bases; nucleotides outside the gene matches: 10. The CDR3 region is CASSPWAGGNEKLFF. The CDR3 nucleotides read TGTGCCAGTTCCCCCTGGGCAGGGGGCAATGAAAAACTGTTTTTT. The full variable domain, its missing parts supplied by reference TRBV19 and TRBJ1-4, is DGGITQSPKYLFRKEGQNVTLSCEQNLNHDAMYWYRQDPGQGLRLIYYSQIVNDFQKGDIAEGYSVSREKKESFPLTVTSAQKNPTAFYLCASSPWAGGNEKLFFGSGTQLSVL.

This clone was recorded a few times. The genes are TRBV7-2 and TRBJ2-2; TRBD1 matches at 8 bases. Losses at the gene ends were 5 bases for V and 4 bases for J; bases not matched to a gene: 6. Per germline, CDR1 SGHTA and CDR2 FQGNSA. The CDR3 runs to 15 residues. The CDR3 loop reads CASSHDRGSTGELFF. The CDR3 coding sequence is TGTGCCAGCAGCCACGACAGGGGCTCCACCGGGGAGCTGTTTTTT.

This chain connects TRBV12-3 or TRBV12-4 to TRBJ2-7; tentatively, D is TRBD1 (5 bases). This CDR3 is 13 amino acids long. V gave up 6 bases and J gave up 0 bases, with 9 bases separating them. The CDR3 bases are TGTGCCAGCAGCAGACAGAGCTCCTACGAGCAGTACTTC. It encodes CASSRQSSYEQYF.

V usage is TRBV6-2 or TRBV6-3 and J usage is TRBJ2-1; D not resolved. V was clipped by 4 bases and J by 0 bases, with 10 bases between them. Germline V lookup: CDR1 MNHEY, CDR2 SVGEGT. CDR3 length: 15 residues. CDR3 DNA sequence: TGTGCCAGCAGTTCCTATTCTAGCTCCTACAATGAGCAGTTCTTC. It is translated as CASSSYSSSYNEQFF.

In its sample, this clone was seen many times. This chain joins TRBV27 and TRBJ2-7; TRBD2 aligns across 10 bases. Germline CDR1 is MNHEY and CDR2 is SMNVEV (reference sequence). V trimming: 10 bases; J trimming: 2 bases; junction bases outside the gene matches: 11. The CDR3 runs to 15 residues. The CDR3 reads CATRPLAGGTYEQYF. In DNA form, the CDR3 reads TGTGCCACCCGCCCCTTAGCGGGGGGAACCTACGAGCAGTACTTC.

This rearrangement joins TRBV7-2 to TRBJ2-3; 9 bases agree with TRBD2. Germline assignment: CDR1 SGHTA and CDR2 FQGNSA. Trimming cost V 5 bases and J 2 bases; bases outside gene matches: 14. The CDR3 totals 18 residues. The CDR3: CASSPIAGASRYTDTQYF. The DNA for the CDR3 is TGTGCCAGCAGCCCAATAGCGGGGGCCAGTCGGTACACAGATACGCAGTATTTT.

The chain links TRBV5-1 to TRBJ1-1, with unresolved D. Germline V gives CDR1 SGHRS, CDR2 YFSETQ. CDR3 size: 14 residues. V was shortened by 0 bases and J by 2 bases, with 8 bases between the two germline ends. This CDR3 is CASSLGASNTEAFF. CDR3 nucleotides: TGCGCCAGCAGCTTGGGGGCGTCAAACACTGAAGCTTTCTTT.

This clone was detected only a few times. CDR3 loop: CASSRRAGDTQYF. CDR3 DNA sequence: TGTGCCAGCAGCCGGAGGGCGGGAGATACGCAGTATTTT. The V call is TRBV5-4, the J call TRBJ2-3; tentative D call: TRBD2 (6 bases). The length of the CDR3 is 13 residues. Trimming stripped 4 bases from V and 5 bases from J, with 11 bases between. Germline CDR1 is SGHNT and CDR2 is YYREEE (reference sequence).

This clone occurred many times. The chain joins TRBV7-6 to TRBJ2-6; D is unclear. V dropped 5 bases and J dropped 0 bases, with 8 bases sitting between them. The CDR3 has 15 residues. From germline, CDR1 is SGHVS and CDR2 FNYEAQ. The CDR3 loop reads CASSLISSGANVLTF. CDR3 coding DNA: TGTGCCAGCAGCCTGATCAGCTCTGGGGCCAACGTCCTGACTTTC.

The gene calls are TRBV5-1 and TRBJ2-5; D perhaps matches TRBD2 (5 bases). Germline CDR1 reads SGHRS; CDR2 reads YFSETQ. The CDR3 spans 13 residues. Trimming cost V 4 bases and J 7 bases, with 14 bases left between them. The CDR3, as DNA: TGCGCCAGCAGCCGGGGAGACTTGGGGACCCAGTACTTC. Amino acids: CASSRGDLGTQYF.

V usage is TRBV28 and J usage is TRBJ2-7; D might be TRBD1 (5 bases). Germline CDR1 reads MDHEN; CDR2 reads SYDVKM. Between the trimmed V and J ends, which lost 3 bases and 4 bases, there was a span of 7 bases. This CDR3 region has 12 residues. CDR3 region: CASSFGHYEQYF. For the CDR3, the DNA is TGTGCCAGCAGTTTCGGACATTACGAGCAGTACTTC.

V gene TRBV27 combines with J gene TRBJ1-5, with TRBD1 identical over 7 bases. This CDR3 contains 14 residues. Trimming removed 6 bases from V and 1 base from J; junction bases left unmatched: 3. Germline lookup yields CDR1 MNHEY and CDR2 SMNVEV (reference sequence). The CDR3 DNA is TGTGCCAGCAGGCCGGGACAGAGCAATCAGCCCCAGCATTTT. Amino acids: CASRPGQSNQPQHF.

V and J are TRBV28 and TRBJ1-5; 8 nucleotides align to TRBD1. Germline values: CDR1 MDHEN, CDR2 SYDVKM. CDR3 length: 14 residues. Unmatched junction bases numbered 5, after V lost 6 bases and J lost 4 bases. The CDR3 coding sequence is TGTGCCAGCAGATTGGGACAGGTGAATCAGCCCCAGCATTTT. Translated, it gives CASRLGQVNQPQHF. The variable domain in full, completed from reference TRBV28 and TRBJ1-5, reads DVKVTQSSRYLVKRTGEKVFLECVQDMDHENMFWYRQDPGLGLRLIYFSYDVKMKEKGDIPEGYSVSREKKERFSLILESASTNQTSMYLCASRLGQVNQPQHFGDGTRLSIL.

The chain has TRBV7-9 and TRBJ1-5; 8 bases are a match to TRBD1. Germline V gene lookup returns CDR1 SEHNR and CDR2 FQNEAQ (reference sequence). After removal of 8 bases from V and 7 bases from J, the junction contained 7 bases not matched to a gene. CDR3 length equals 13 residues. Here the CDR3 DNA reads TGTGCCAGCGGAAAAGACAGGGGACAGCCCCAGCATTTT. It encodes CASGKDRGQPQHF.

The J gene is TRBJ1-3, the V gene TRBV19; TRBD1 agrees at 8 bases. Germline V gene sequence: CDR1 LNHDA, CDR2 SQIVND (reference sequence). The length of the CDR3 is 12 residues. J was trimmed by 3 bases and V by 8 bases; bases with no gene match: 0. CDR3 nucleotides: TGTGCCAGTGGACAGGGTGGAAACACCATATATTTT. The encoded protein is CASGQGGNTIYF.

This chain joins TRBV28 and TRBJ2-5; D not certain. The V and J ends lost 5 bases and 0 bases respectively, with 13 bases between them. The CDR3 contains 15 residues. The germline V gene encodes CDR1 MDHEN and CDR2 SYDVKM. CDR3 bases: TGTGCCAGCAGTCCAGACGGAGAATACCAAGAGACCCAGTACTTC. It codes for CASSPDGEYQETQYF.

Remarks on this clone: This same CDR3 is encoded by further DNA sequences in the sample. The chain carries TRBV18 and TRBJ1-4, with D possibly TRBD1 on 5 matching bases. Trimming took 2 bases from V and 6 from J, leaving 7 bases between them. Per germline, CDR1 KGHSH and CDR2 LQKENI. This CDR3 comprises 13 residues. DNA for the CDR3: TGTGCCAGCTCACCAGGGGGGGATGAAAAACTGTTTTTT. Translation gives CASSPGGDEKLFF.

CDR3: CASSGTGGHQPQHF. As DNA, the CDR3 is TGTGCCAGCAGTGGGACAGGGGGCCATCAGCCCCAGCATTTT. The chain recombines TRBV6-2 or TRBV6-3 with TRBJ1-5; TRBD1 matches 12 bases. Trimming took 5 bases from V and 5 from J; bases not matched to a gene: 1. This CDR3 comprises 14 residues. Per the germline V gene, CDR1 is MNHEY and CDR2 is SVGEGT.

The rearrangement uses TRBV10-2 and TRBJ2-7, with D tentatively TRBD1 (6 bases). Trimming left V 8 bases short and J 0 bases short, with 11 bases between. The germline gives CDR1 WSHSY, CDR2 SAAADI. This CDR3 spans 13 amino acids. The CDR3 DNA follows: TGCGCCAGCGGTACAGGGACCTCCTACGAGCAGTACTTC. Protein sequence: CASGTGTSYEQYF.